This T cell receptor beta chain comes out of a study of blood T cell repertoires in COVID-19. At the level of the study: Researchers got acute and convalescent COVID-19 samples from the United States, Italy and Spain. The cDNA or gDNA used as material had been derived from T cells, B-cell-depleted T cells, or PBMCs.

Original analysis: Estimation of nucleated cell counts relied on the amplification of reference gene primers. TCRdb's copy holds only in-frame clones and misses some; the assay was immunoSEQ multiplex PCR. From that table come the V and J calls and clone size; the DNA was used to work out D and trimming. The sample lists more than 200,000 clones; 80% to 90% were seen once. This CDR3 has 13 amino acids. Trimming at V came to 4 bases and at J to 7 bases, leaving 4 bases not matched to a gene. Germline V gives CDR1 GTSNPN, CDR2 SVGIG (reference sequence). This clone was counted between two and nine times.

The source is a man at least 80 years old with acute or convalescent COVID-19. The sequenced material came from peripheral blood. The chain recombines TRBV30 with TRBJ1-6, with 7 positions matching TRBD1. The CDR3 sequence: CAWTGTANSPLHF. CDR3 DNA sequence: TGTGCCTGGACCGGGACAGCGAATTCACCCCTCCACTTT.